The entry below gives a single T cell receptor beta chain sequence along with its context. Its specificity is unknown. The CDR3 covers 14 residues. Trimming shortened V by 0 bases and J by 5 bases, and 10 bases separated the two germline ends. Germline CDR1 MGHRA, CDR2 YSYEKL. This sample is part of a study of shared clonotypes between healthy human individuals. Broader study findings: Genetic and exposure-history diversity was limited by the small donor number.

The method was immunoSEQ multiplex PCR; TCRdb's version includes in-frame clones alone and lacks a portion of them. The sample contains millions of clones, around nine tenths of which appear only once. Nashville, Tennessee was home to all donors, each a Caucasian adult. This rearrangement joins TRBV4-1 to TRBJ1-2, with D unclear. The receptor comes from a man younger than 30 in good health. The sample was naive CD4+ T cells sorted from blood. The subset here: CD45RA+ positively selected. This CDR3 reads CASSQDTLGYGYTF. The CDR3 nucleotides are TGCGCCAGCAGCCAAGATACTTTGGGGTATGGCTACACCTTC.